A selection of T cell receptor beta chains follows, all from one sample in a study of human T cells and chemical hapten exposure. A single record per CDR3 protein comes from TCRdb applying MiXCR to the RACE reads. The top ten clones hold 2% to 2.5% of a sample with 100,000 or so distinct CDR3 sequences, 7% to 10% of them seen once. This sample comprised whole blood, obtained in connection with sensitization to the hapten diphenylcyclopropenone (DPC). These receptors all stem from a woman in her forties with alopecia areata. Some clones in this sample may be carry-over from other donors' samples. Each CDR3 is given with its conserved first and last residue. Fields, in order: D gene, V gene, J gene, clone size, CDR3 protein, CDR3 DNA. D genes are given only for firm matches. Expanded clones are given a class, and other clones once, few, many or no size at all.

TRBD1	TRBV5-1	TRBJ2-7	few	CASSWDSSYEQYF	TGCGCCAGCAGTTGGGACAGCTCCTACGAGCAGTACTTC
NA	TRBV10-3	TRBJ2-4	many	CATSSGTEDF	TGTGCCACCAGCTCCGGGACTGAGGACTTC
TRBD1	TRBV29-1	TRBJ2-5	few	CSVTGQGGETQYF	TGCAGCGTTACGGGACAGGGTGGAGAGACCCAGTACTTC
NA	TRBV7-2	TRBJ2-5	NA	CASSFRQRHFQETQYF	TGTGCCAGCAGCTTCCGCCAGCGCCACTTTCAAGAGACCCAGTACTTC
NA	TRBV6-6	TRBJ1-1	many	CASKNQGEAFF	TGTGCCAGCAAGAACCAGGGAGAAGCTTTCTTT
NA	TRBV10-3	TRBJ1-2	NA	CAISESTVVSGYTF	TGTGCCATCAGTGAGTCGACAGTCGTCTCCGGCTACACCTTC
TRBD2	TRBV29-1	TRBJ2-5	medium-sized	CSVEDQASGRAQETQYF	TGCAGCGTTGAAGATCAGGCTAGCGGGAGGGCCCAAGAGACCCAGTACTTC
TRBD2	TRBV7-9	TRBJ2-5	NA	CASSLAVLNQETQYF	TGTGCCAGCAGCCTAGCGGTCCTAAACCAAGAGACCCAGTACTTC
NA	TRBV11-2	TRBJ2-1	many	CASSLARTAGNEQFF	TGTGCCAGCAGCTTAGCCCGGACAGCGGGAAATGAGCAGTTCTTC
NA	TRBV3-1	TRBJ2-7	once	CASSQPGPVSEQYF	TGTGCCAGCAGCCAGCCGGGACCCGTCTCCGAGCAGTACTTC
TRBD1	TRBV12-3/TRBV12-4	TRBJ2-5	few	CASSPRTGGGTQYF	TGTGCCAGCAGTCCTAGGACAGGCGGAGGGACCCAGTACTTC
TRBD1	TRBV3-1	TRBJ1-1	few	CASSRQGGDTEAFF	TGTGCCAGCAGCCGACAGGGGGGGGACACTGAAGCTTTCTTT
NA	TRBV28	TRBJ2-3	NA	CASSWGADTQYF	TGTGCCAGCAGTTGGGGCGCAGATACGCAGTATTTT
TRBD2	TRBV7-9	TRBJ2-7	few	CASSPPSGSITYEQYF	TGTGCCAGCAGTCCACCTAGCGGGTCTATTACCTACGAGCAGTACTTC
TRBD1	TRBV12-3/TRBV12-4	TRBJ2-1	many	CASSIRQGKGNEQFF	TGTGCCAGCAGTATAAGACAGGGTAAGGGGAATGAGCAGTTCTTC
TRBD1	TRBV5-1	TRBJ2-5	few	CASSLNPQGAGETQYF	TGCGCCAGCAGCCTGAACCCCCAGGGGGCGGGTGAGACCCAGTACTTC
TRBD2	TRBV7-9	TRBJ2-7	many	CASSPASGSTLEQYF	TGTGCCAGCAGCCCAGCTAGCGGGAGTACCCTCGAGCAGTACTTC
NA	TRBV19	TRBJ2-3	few	CASSMLGSTDTQYF	TGTGCCAGTAGTATGCTGGGCAGCACAGATACGCAGTATTTT
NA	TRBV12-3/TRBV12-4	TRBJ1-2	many	CASSLGAGQYGYTF	TGTGCCAGCAGTTTAGGCGCAGGGCAATATGGCTACACCTTC
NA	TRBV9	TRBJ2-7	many	CASSPGNTYEQYF	TGTGCCAGCAGCCCGGGGAATACCTACGAGCAGTACTTC
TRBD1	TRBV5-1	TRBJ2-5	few	CASSLEGARETQYF	TGCGCCAGCAGCTTGGAGGGGGCTCGCGAGACCCAGTACTTC
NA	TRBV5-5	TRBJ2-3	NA	CASRSDVTTQYF	TGTGCCAGCAGATCGGACGTGACTACGCAGTATTTT
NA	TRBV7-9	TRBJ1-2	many	CASSSLPTGGYTF	TGTGCCAGCAGCTCCCTGCCGACTGGCGGCTACACCTTC
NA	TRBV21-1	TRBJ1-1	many	CASSKEETGDTEAFF	TGTGCCAGCAGCAAAGAGGAGACAGGGGACACTGAAGCTTTCTTT
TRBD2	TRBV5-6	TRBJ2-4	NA	CASSPSGSTAKNIQYF	TGTGCCAGCAGCCCTAGCGGGAGTACTGCCAAAAACATTCAGTACTTC
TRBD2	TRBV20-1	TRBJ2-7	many	CSARDLQREAYEQYF	TGCAGTGCTAGAGATCTCCAGCGGGAGGCCTACGAGCAGTACTTC
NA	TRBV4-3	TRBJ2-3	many	CASSQVPGDTQYF	TGCGCCAGCAGCCAAGTCCCTGGAGATACGCAGTATTTT
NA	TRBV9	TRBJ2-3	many	CASGWADTQYF	TGTGCCAGCGGCTGGGCAGATACGCAGTATTTT
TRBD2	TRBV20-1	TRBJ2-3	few	CSARDEGGTSGITDTQYF	TGCAGTGCTAGAGATGAGGGGGGGACTAGCGGAATCACAGATACGCAGTATTTT
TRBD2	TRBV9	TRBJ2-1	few	CASSTLSGSGNEQFF	TGTGCCAGCAGCACCCTTAGCGGGAGTGGCAATGAGCAGTTCTTC
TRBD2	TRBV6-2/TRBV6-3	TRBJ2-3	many	CASSMTSGRRTDTQYF	TGTGCCAGCAGCATGACTAGCGGGAGGAGGACAGATACGCAGTATTTT
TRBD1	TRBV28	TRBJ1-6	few	CASRDRGLSYNSPLHF	TGTGCCAGCAGGGACAGGGGATTGTCCTATAATTCACCCCTCCACTTT
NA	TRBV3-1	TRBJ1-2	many	CASSHGSAGTAISYGYTF	TGTGCCAGCAGCCATGGGAGCGCCGGGACCGCAATTTCCTATGGCTACACCTTC
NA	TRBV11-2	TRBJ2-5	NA	CASSLDLGFLETQYF	TGTGCCAGCAGCTTAGATTTAGGCTTTTTGGAGACCCAGTACTTC
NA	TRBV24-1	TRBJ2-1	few	CATLQRGGSNEQFF	TGTGCCACCCTTCAGAGGGGGGGAAGCAATGAGCAGTTCTTC
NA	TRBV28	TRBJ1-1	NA	CASSLSSGKAFF	TGTGCCAGCAGTTTATCGAGTGGGAAAGCTTTCTTT
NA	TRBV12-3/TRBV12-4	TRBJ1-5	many	CASSLADNQPQHF	TGTGCCAGCAGTTTAGCCGACAATCAGCCCCAGCATTTT
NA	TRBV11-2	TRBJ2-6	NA	CASSLQGAGANVLTF	TGTGCCAGCAGCTTGCAGGGTGCTGGGGCCAACGTCCTGACTTTC
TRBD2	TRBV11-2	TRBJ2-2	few	CASTWRGGGNTGELFF	TGTGCCAGCACCTGGCGGGGCGGGGGTAACACCGGGGAGCTGTTTTTT
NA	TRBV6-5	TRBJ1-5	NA	CASSHRQNQPQHF	TGTGCCAGCAGTCACCGACAGAATCAGCCCCAGCATTTT
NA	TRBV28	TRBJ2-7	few	CASSFEAGPYEQYF	TGTGCCAGCAGTTTCGAGGCAGGGCCCTACGAGCAGTACTTC
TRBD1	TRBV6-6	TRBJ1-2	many	CASSGTGGGYTF	TGTGCCAGCAGTGGGACAGGGGGCGGCTACACCTTC
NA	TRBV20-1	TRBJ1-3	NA	CSASQGGNTIYF	TGCAGTGCCAGCCAGGGTGGAAACACCATATATTTT
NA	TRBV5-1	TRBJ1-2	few	CASSSEGQGFDYGYTF	TGCGCCAGCAGCTCCGAGGGACAAGGCTTTGACTATGGCTACACCTTC
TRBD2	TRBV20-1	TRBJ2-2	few	CSASPQGLAGGGELFF	TGCAGTGCTAGCCCCCAGGGACTAGCGGGAGGCGGGGAGCTGTTTTTT
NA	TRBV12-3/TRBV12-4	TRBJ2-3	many	CASSYRLGDTQYF	TGTGCCAGCAGTTACAGATTGGGGGATACGCAGTATTTT